Following are 27 T cell receptor beta chains from one sample sequenced in a study of blood T cell repertoires in COVID-19. Method: immunoSEQ multiplex PCR; TCRdb's copy keeps in-frame clones and lacks some. The sample contains around 500,000 clones, about 88% of which appear only once. Sequencing input: PBMCs or T cells enriched from blood (not recorded which). The origin of the receptors is a woman between 55 and 75 years old who had recovered from COVID-19.

V is TRBV28 and J is TRBJ2-2; 9 bases agree with TRBD1. V trimming: 5 bases; J trimming: 9 bases; junction bases outside the gene matches: 13. Germline V CDR1 and CDR2: MDHEN, SYDVKM. This CDR3 spans 16 amino acids. The CDR3 sequence is CASSAQGQGQGRELFF. CDR3 DNA: TGTGCCAGCAGTGCCCAGGGACAGGGTCAGGGTCGGGAGCTGTTTTTT. The whole variable domain, filled in from reference TRBV28 and TRBJ2-2, reads DVKVTQSSRYLVKRTGEKVFLECVQDMDHENMFWYRQDPGLGLRLIYFSYDVKMKEKGDIPEGYSVSREKKERFSLILESASTNQTSMYLCASSAQGQGQGRELFFGEGSRLTVL.

V usage is TRBV30 and J usage is TRBJ1-2; TRBD1 agrees at 10 bases. The ends lost 3 bases at V and 6 bases at J; junction bases unmatched: 4. Germline lookup yields CDR1 GTSNPN and CDR2 SVGIG (reference sequence). The CDR3 runs to 13 residues. The CDR3 region is CAWSRQGADGYTF. The CDR3 DNA follows: TGTGCCTGGAGCCGACAGGGGGCTGATGGCTACACCTTC.

The gene calls are TRBV2 and TRBJ2-3; 7 nucleotides line up with TRBD1. In germline, CDR1 is SNHLY, CDR2 FYNNEI. This CDR3 region has 13 residues. Trimming cost V 6 bases and J 2 bases; bases outside gene matches: 2. The DNA for the CDR3 is TGTGCCAGCAGGGGACAGTCCACAGATACGCAGTATTTT. This translates into CASRGQSTDTQYF.

J is TRBJ1-5 and V is TRBV3-1 (or the pseudogene TRBV3-2), with TRBD1 matching 9 bases. The germline CDR1 and CDR2 sequences are LGHDT and YNNKEL (reference sequence). The CDR3 is 14 amino acids. The V segment lost 3 bases and the J segment 6 bases; nucleotides outside the gene matches: 3. The CDR3 loop reads CASSQTGGSQPQHF. In DNA form, the CDR3 reads TGTGCCAGCAGCCAGACAGGGGGAAGTCAGCCCCAGCATTTT.

The genes are TRBV3-1 (or the pseudogene TRBV3-2) and TRBJ2-7, with 7 bases aligning to TRBD2. After removal of 0 bases from V and 6 bases from J, the junction contained 2 bases not matched to a gene. The CDR3 sequence is 13 residues long. Germline V gene lookup returns CDR1 LGHDT and CDR2 YNNKEL (reference sequence). CDR3 protein: CASSQEGEGEQYF. In nucleotides, the CDR3 is TGTGCCAGCAGCCAAGAGGGGGAGGGCGAGCAGTACTTC.

The chain combines TRBV12-5 with TRBJ1-6; TRBD1 might be the D (5 bases). Germline assignment: CDR1 LGHNT and CDR2 FRNRAP. V was clipped by 5 bases and J by 4 bases, with 9 bases between them. The CDR3 sequence is 14 residues long. The CDR3 loop is CASGAGLYNSPLHF. DNA for the CDR3: TGTGCTAGTGGTGCGGGACTTTATAATTCACCCCTCCACTTT.

The chain carries TRBV19 and TRBJ2-1; 9 nucleotides line up with TRBD1. This CDR3 has 14 amino acids. Unmatched junction bases numbered 6, after V lost 11 bases and J lost 1 base. Germline CDR1 reads LNHDA; CDR2 reads SQIVND (reference sequence). The CDR3 is CAAGTGISYNEQFF. The CDR3 region has the DNA TGTGCCGCTGGGACAGGGATTTCCTACAATGAGCAGTTCTTC.

This clone was observed a single time. The V and J genes are TRBV4-2 and TRBJ1-1; 9 nucleotides match TRBD1. V was pared by 6 bases and J by 5 bases, with 10 bases of the junction left unmatched. In germline, CDR1 is LGHNA, CDR2 YNFKEQ. This CDR3 comprises 15 residues. For the CDR3, the DNA is TGTGCCAGCAGGACCGGGGACAGGGTGAGGACTGAAGCTTTCTTT. Translated: CASRTGDRVRTEAFF.

Worth noting for this clone: The sample carries other DNA sequences with the same CDR3. This chain links TRBV5-6 with TRBJ1-4; D is ambiguous. This CDR3 region has 14 residues. The germline CDR1 and CDR2 sequences are SGHDT and YYEEEE. V was trimmed by 0 bases and J by 0 bases, leaving 3 bases between them. The CDR3 protein is CASSLGATNEKLFF. In nucleotides, the CDR3 is TGTGCCAGCAGCTTGGGCGCAACTAATGAAAAACTGTTTTTT.

The chain is built from TRBV7-2 and TRBJ2-1; maybe TRBD2 (6 bases). The ends were cut back, 1 base at V and 8 bases at J, with 9 bases in the middle. Germline lookup yields CDR1 SGHTA and CDR2 FQGNSA. This CDR3 spans 13 amino acids. CDR3 sequence: CASSLDGGDEQFF. The DNA for the CDR3 is TGTGCCAGCAGCTTAGATGGAGGGGATGAGCAGTTCTTC.

This clone has a single count. The chain carries TRBV7-9 and TRBJ2-2, with D possibly being TRBD2 (6 bases). Deletions cut 5 bases from V and 0 bases from J, with 13 bases between. There are 16 residues in the CDR3. CDR1 is SEHNR, CDR2 FQNEAQ, per germline (reference sequence). CDR3 DNA sequence: TGTGCCAGCAGCGGGTTGCGGGGCCCGAACACCGGGGAGCTGTTTTTT. Protein sequence: CASSGLRGPNTGELFF.

The gene calls are TRBV24-1 and TRBJ2-1, with 9 bases matching TRBD2. With V trimmed by 0 bases and J by 12 bases, 11 bases remained unmatched. Germline CDR1 and CDR2: KGHDR and SFDVKD. The CDR3 is 16 amino acids. The chain's CDR3 is CATSDLDQRGVLWQFF. The CDR3 coding sequence is TGTGCCACCAGTGATTTGGACCAGCGGGGGGTTCTGTGGCAGTTCTTC.

This clone has more than one count but fewer than ten. The J gene is TRBJ2-7, the V gene TRBV3-1 (or the pseudogene TRBV3-2); D possibly corresponds to TRBD2 (5 bases). Trimming left V 3 bases short and J 5 bases short, with 17 bases between. The germline V gene has CDR1 LGHDT and CDR2 YNNKEL (reference sequence). The CDR3 consists of 15 residues. The CDR3 reads CASSQVAGSWDEQYF. CDR3 bases: TGTGCCAGCAGCCAGGTCGCGGGCTCGTGGGACGAGCAGTACTTC.

This rearrangement joins TRBV5-1 to TRBJ2-1; the D is unclear. Per germline, CDR1 SGHRS and CDR2 YFSETQ. The CDR3 contains 12 residues. V was clipped by 0 bases and J by 9 bases, with 7 bases between them. The CDR3 reads CASSLAVTEQFF. The CDR3 DNA sequence: TGCGCCAGCAGCTTGGCGGTCACTGAGCAGTTCTTC.

This sequence joins TRBV5-1 and TRBJ2-1; TRBD2 agrees at 8 bases. Trimming at V came to 1 base and at J to 4 bases, leaving 10 bases not matched to a gene. The CDR3 is 17 amino acids. Germline V lookup: CDR1 SGHRS, CDR2 YFSETQ. The CDR3 here is CASSLWGGGTKYNEQFF. The CDR3 DNA reads as TGCGCCAGCAGCTTGTGGGGCGGGGGGACGAAATACAATGAGCAGTTCTTC.

The chain combines TRBV6-5 with TRBJ1-4; TRBD1 aligns across 10 bases. Unmatched junction bases numbered 3, after V lost 6 bases and J lost 8 bases. CDR3 size: 13 residues. Germline V CDR1 and CDR2: MNHEY, SVGAGI. As DNA, the CDR3 is TGTGCCAGCAGGGACAGGGGGGAAGAAAAACTGTTTTTT. It codes for CASRDRGEEKLFF.

The V gene is TRBV3-1 (or the pseudogene TRBV3-2), the J gene TRBJ1-2, with unresolved D. Germline CDR1 LGHDT, CDR2 YNNKEL (reference sequence). Trimming took 4 bases from V and 6 from J, leaving 12 bases between them. The CDR3 totals 13 residues. CDR3 sequence reads: CASSRVLSDGYTF. DNA for the CDR3: TGTGCCAGCAGCCGGGTCCTTAGCGATGGCTACACCTTC.

The J gene is TRBJ1-2, the V gene TRBV18, with 8 bases that match TRBD1. V shed 6 bases, J shed 4 bases, and the junction held 13 bases outside the gene matches. Germline CDR1 KGHSH, CDR2 LQKENI. The CDR3 is 16 amino acids. The CDR3 DNA sequence: TGTGCCAGCTCCCAGCCAGGGGGCCCTCCGATCTATGGCTACACCTTC. This gives the protein CASSQPGGPPIYGYTF.

The rearrangement uses TRBV7-9 and TRBJ1-2; 10 nucleotides align to TRBD1. Germline CDR1 and CDR2: SEHNR and FQNEAQ (reference sequence). The J segment lost 6 bases and the V segment lost 5 bases, leaving 9 bases of the junction unmatched. The CDR3 extends over 15 amino acids. The CDR3 nucleotides are TGTGCCAGCAGCCAAATATCCGGGACAGGGGATGGCTACACCTTC. This sequence encodes CASSQISGTGDGYTF.

This chain uses TRBV30 with TRBJ2-1; 9 nucleotides agree with TRBD2. CDR1 is GTSNPN and CDR2 is SVGIG in the germline V gene (reference sequence). The CDR3 has 14 residues. With V trimmed by 3 bases and J by 5 bases, 5 bases remained unmatched. In DNA, the CDR3 is TGTGCCTGGAGGCGCGTAGCGGGGGACAATGAGCAGTTCTTC. Encoded protein: CAWRRVAGDNEQFF.

The rearrangement joins TRBV27 to TRBJ2-1, with no clear D. Trimming removed 0 bases from V and 7 bases from J, with 7 bases in between. CDR3 size: 13 residues. Germline CDR1 is MNHEY and CDR2 is SMNVEV (reference sequence). For the CDR3, the DNA is TGTGCCAGCAGTTTATCGGCCCGAAATGAGCAGTTCTTC. Residues: CASSLSARNEQFF.

V gene TRBV5-1 combines with J gene TRBJ2-3, with D perhaps TRBD2 (5 bases). Germline CDR1 SGHRS, CDR2 YFSETQ. The CDR3 runs 14 residues. Trimming stripped 4 bases from V and 2 bases from J, with 11 bases between. CDR3 bases: TGCGCCAGCAGCCCGGACTCGCCCACAGATACGCAGTATTTT. It translates to CASSPDSPTDTQYF. The full variable domain, rest sourced from reference TRBV5-1 and TRBJ2-3, is KAGVTQTPRYLIKTRGQQVTLSCSPISGHRSVSWYQQTPGQGLQFLFEYFSETQRNKGNFPGRFSGRQFSNSRSEMNVSTLELGDSALYLCASSPDSPTDTQYFGPGTRLTVL.

The CDR3 nucleotides read TGTGCCAGCAGCTCCAGGGCAACTAATGAAAAACTGTTTTTT. This codes for CASSSRATNEKLFF. The chain links TRBV7-8 to TRBJ1-4; weak D call: TRBD1 (5 bases). Germline CDR1 SGHVS, CDR2 FQNEAQ. CDR3 length equals 14 residues. Trimming stripped 4 bases from V and 0 bases from J, with 6 bases between.

The V gene is TRBV2, the J gene TRBJ1-1, with TRBD1 matching over 9 bases. The V gene end was trimmed by 5 bases and the J gene end by 4 bases; junction bases not matched to a gene: 5. Germline V CDR1 and CDR2: SNHLY, FYNNEI. This CDR3 has 14 amino acids. This chain's CDR3 is CASSLDRGSTEAFF. In DNA, the CDR3 is TGTGCCAGCAGTTTGGACAGGGGAAGCACTGAAGCTTTCTTT.

This chain links TRBV7-9 with TRBJ1-2; perhaps TRBD1 as D (6 bases). Germline V lookup: CDR1 SEHNR, CDR2 FQNEAQ (reference sequence). The V end was cut by 5 bases, the J end by 8 bases, with 12 bases between. The CDR3 is 12 amino acids. The CDR3 here is CASSRDTWGYTF. CDR3 sequence (DNA): TGTGCCAGCAGCAGGGACACATGGGGCTACACCTTC. The whole variable domain, filled in from reference TRBV7-9 and TRBJ1-2, reads DTGVSQNPRHKITKRGQNVTFRCDPISEHNRLYWYRQTLGQGPEFLTYFQNEAQLEKSRLLSDRFSAERPKGSFSTLEIQRTEQGDSAMYLCASSRDTWGYTFGSGTRLTVV.

This clone was observed a handful of times. The CDR3 reads CASSLAGYSNQPQHF. The CDR3 DNA reads as TGTGCCAGCAGTTTGGCGGGGTATAGCAATCAGCCCCAGCATTTT. The chain links TRBV27 to TRBJ1-5; no clear D. The length of the CDR3 is 15 residues. CDR1 is MNHEY, CDR2 SMNVEV, per germline (reference sequence). Trimming took off 3 bases at V and 0 bases at J, with 9 bases between the two ends.

The chain employs TRBV11-2 and TRBJ2-7; perhaps TRBD1 as D (6 bases). The CDR3 has 16 residues. V lost 1 base and J lost 3, with 16 bases in between. The V gene's germline CDR1 is SGHAT and CDR2 FQNNGV. The CDR3 DNA is TGTGCCAGCAGCTTAGTAGGAGGCACAGGGATCTACGAGCAGTACGTC. Protein sequence: CASSLVGGTGIYEQYV.